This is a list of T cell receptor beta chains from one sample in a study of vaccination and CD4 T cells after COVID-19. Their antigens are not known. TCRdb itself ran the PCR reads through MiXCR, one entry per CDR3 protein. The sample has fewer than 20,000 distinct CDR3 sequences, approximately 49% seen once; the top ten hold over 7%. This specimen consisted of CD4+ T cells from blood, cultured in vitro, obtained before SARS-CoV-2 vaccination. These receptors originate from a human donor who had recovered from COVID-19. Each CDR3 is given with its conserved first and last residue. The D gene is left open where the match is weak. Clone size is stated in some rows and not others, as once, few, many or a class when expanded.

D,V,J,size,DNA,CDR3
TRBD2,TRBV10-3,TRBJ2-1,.,TGTGCCATCAGTGAGTCTCCAGGGACTAGCCTACGTCGACCCTACAATGAGCAGTTCTTC,CAISESPGTSLRRPYNEQFF
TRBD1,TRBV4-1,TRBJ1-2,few,TGCGCCAGCAGCCAAAGTTCGTACAGGGACAGAGGGAACTATGGCTACACCTTC,CASSQSSYRDRGNYGYTF
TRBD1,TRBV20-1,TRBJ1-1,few,TGCAGTGCTAGACGGCAGGGGGACACTGAAGCTTTCTTT,CSARRQGDTEAFF
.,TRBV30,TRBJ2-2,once,TGTGCCTGGTGTAGACAGGTCGCCGGCGGGGAGCTGTTTTTT,CAWCRQVAGGELFF
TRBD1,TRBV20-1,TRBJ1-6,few,TGCAGTGCTAGGTCCCGGGACAGGGGTGGCTCCTATAATTCACCCCTCCACTTT,CSARSRDRGGSYNSPLHF
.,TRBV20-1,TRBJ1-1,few,TGCAGTGCTAGTTTAGCTTTGATTGGGAACACTGAAGCTTTCTTT,CSASLALIGNTEAFF
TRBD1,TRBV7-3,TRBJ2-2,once,TGTGCCAGCAGCTTAAACTGGGGGACAGGGGGCACCGGGGAGCTGTTTTTT,CASSLNWGTGGTGELFF
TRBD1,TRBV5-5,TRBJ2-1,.,TGTGCCAGCAGCTTGATGGGGACAGGTAACAATGAGCAGTTCTTC,CASSLMGTGNNEQFF
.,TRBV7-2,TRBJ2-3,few,TGTGCCAGCAGGCCAGCCGGGACTAGCACAGATACGCAGTATTTT,CASRPAGTSTDTQYF
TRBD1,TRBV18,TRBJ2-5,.,TGTGCCAGCTCACTGACCGGGACAGGGGGCGAAGAGACCCAGTACTTC,CASSLTGTGGEETQYF
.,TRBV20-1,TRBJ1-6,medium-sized,TGCAGTGCTAGAGGCCAGAATAATTCACCCCTCCACTTT,CSARGQNNSPLHF
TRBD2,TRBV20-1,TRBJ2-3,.,TGCAGTGCTACACTAGCGGGAGTTACAGATACGCAGTATTTT,CSATLAGVTDTQYF
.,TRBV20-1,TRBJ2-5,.,TGCAGTGCTAACACAGGGCTACAAGAGACCCAGTACTTC,CSANTGLQETQYF
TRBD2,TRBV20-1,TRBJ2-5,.,TGCAGTGCCCGGACTAGCGGGATCCAAGAGACCCAGTACTTC,CSARTSGIQETQYF
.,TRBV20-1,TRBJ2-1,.,TGCAGTGCCCCGGGACCCGACTACAATGAGCAGTTCTTC,CSAPGPDYNEQFF
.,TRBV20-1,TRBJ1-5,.,TGCAGTGCTACCGACGGTGGCCAGCCCCAGCATTTT,CSATDGGQPQHF
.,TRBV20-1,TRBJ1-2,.,TGCAGTACTCACGGCTTGATGGGGGGGAACTATGGCTACACCTTC,CSTHGLMGGNYGYTF
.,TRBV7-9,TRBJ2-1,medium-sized,TGTGCCAGCTCCAGGGCGGGCTCCTACAATGAGCAGTTCTTC,CASSRAGSYNEQFF
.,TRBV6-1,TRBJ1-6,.,TGTGCCAGCAGTGAAGGCAGGGTGATTTCACCCCTCCACTTT,CASSEGRVISPLHF
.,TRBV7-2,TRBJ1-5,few,TGTGCCAGCAGCTTAGTGGGAGACAATCAGCCCCAGCATTTT,CASSLVGDNQPQHF
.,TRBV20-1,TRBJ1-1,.,TGCAGTGCTAGAGATCCAATTGGGGGTACGAAGACTGAAGCTTTCTTT,CSARDPIGGTKTEAFF
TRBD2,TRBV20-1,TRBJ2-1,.,TGCAGTGCTAGAGATCCGAGCGGGAGCAATGAGCAGTTCTTC,CSARDPSGSNEQFF
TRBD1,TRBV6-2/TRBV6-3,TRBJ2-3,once,TGTGCCAGCAGTTACGTCATGCGGGACAGGGGGCAGGATACGCAGTATTTT,CASSYVMRDRGQDTQYF
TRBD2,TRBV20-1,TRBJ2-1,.,TGCAGTGCTGCGACTAGCGGGATTGATGGGGACTACAATGAGCAGTTCTTC,CSAATSGIDGDYNEQFF
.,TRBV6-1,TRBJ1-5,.,TGTGCCAGCAGGAGAAGGGGTAATCAGCCCCAGCATTTT,CASRRRGNQPQHF